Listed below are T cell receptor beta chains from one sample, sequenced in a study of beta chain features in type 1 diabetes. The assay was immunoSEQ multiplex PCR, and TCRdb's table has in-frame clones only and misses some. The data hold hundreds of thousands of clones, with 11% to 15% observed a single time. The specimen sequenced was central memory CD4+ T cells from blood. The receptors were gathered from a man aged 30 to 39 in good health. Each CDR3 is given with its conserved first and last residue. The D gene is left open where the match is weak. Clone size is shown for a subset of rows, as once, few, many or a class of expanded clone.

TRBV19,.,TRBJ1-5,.,CASSTGQLNQPQHF,TGTGCCAGTTCCACAGGACAACTCAATCAGCCCCAGCATTTT
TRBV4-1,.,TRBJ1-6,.,CASSQFPTGRPKNSPLHF,TGCGCCAGCAGCCAATTCCCGACAGGACGCCCGAAGAATTCACCCCTCCACTTT
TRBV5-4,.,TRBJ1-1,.,CASSLAVMNTEAFF,TGTGCCAGCAGCTTGGCCGTCATGAACACTGAAGCTTTCTTT
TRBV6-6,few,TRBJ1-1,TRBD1,CASRITGTGNTEAFF,TGTGCCAGCCGTATAACCGGGACAGGGAACACTGAAGCTTTCTTT
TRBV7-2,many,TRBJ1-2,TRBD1,CASSLTGRYGYTF,TGTGCCAGCAGCTTGACAGGGCGCTATGGCTACACCTTC
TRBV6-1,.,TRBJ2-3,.,CASRLEQGHTQYF,TGTGCCAGCCGCTTAGAACAGGGTCATACGCAGTATTTT
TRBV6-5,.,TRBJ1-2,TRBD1,CASRPLGQGYGYTF,TGTGCCAGCAGACCCCTCGGACAGGGCTATGGCTACACCTTC
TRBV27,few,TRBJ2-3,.,CASSLERRMTDTQYF,TGTGCCAGCAGTTTGGAACGAAGGATGACAGATACGCAGTATTTT
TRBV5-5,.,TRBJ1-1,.,CASSPSSVNTEAFF,TGTGCCAGCAGCCCGAGTTCCGTGAACACTGAAGCTTTCTTT
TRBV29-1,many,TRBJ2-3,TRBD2,CSVSGNTDTQYF,TGCAGCGTTAGCGGGAACACAGATACGCAGTATTTT
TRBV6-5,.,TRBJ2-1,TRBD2,CASNPAGMRYNEQFF,TGTGCCAGCAATCCAGCGGGGATGAGGTACAATGAGCAGTTCTTC
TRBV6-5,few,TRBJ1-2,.,CASSWTDISANYGYTF,TGTGCCAGCAGTTGGACGGATATCTCAGCTAACTATGGCTACACCTTC
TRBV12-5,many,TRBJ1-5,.,CASGLVLGQPQHF,TGTGCTAGTGGTTTGGTATTGGGGCAGCCCCAGCATTTT
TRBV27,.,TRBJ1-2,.,CASRLTGRLGGYTF,TGTGCCAGCAGATTAACGGGCCGCCTAGGAGGCTACACCTTC
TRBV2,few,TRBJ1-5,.,CASRDGERPQHF,TGTGCCAGCAGGGACGGGGAGAGGCCCCAGCATTTT
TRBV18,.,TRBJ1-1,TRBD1,CASSPLTGVAFF,TGTGCCAGCTCACCTTTGACAGGGGTGGCTTTCTTT
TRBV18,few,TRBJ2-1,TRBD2,CASSPSLAGGRSSYNEQFF,TGTGCCAGCTCACCATCGCTAGCGGGAGGTCGGAGCTCCTACAATGAGCAGTTCTTC
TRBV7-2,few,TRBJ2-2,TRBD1,CASSIQGASAGELFF,TGTGCCAGCAGCATACAGGGGGCGTCAGCCGGGGAGCTGTTTTTT
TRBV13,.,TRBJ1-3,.,CASSLLAGNTIYF,TGTGCCAGCAGCTTATTGGCTGGAAACACCATATATTTT
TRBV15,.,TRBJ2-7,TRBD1,CATSGDYRDSEYSYEQYF,TGTGCCACCAGCGGAGACTACCGGGACAGCGAATACTCCTACGAGCAGTACTTC
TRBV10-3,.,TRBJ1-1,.,CAISGTGNTEAFF,TGTGCCATCAGCGGGACGGGAAACACTGAAGCTTTCTTT
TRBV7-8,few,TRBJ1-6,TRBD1,CASSPGQGWVHF,TGTGCCAGCAGCCCGGGACAGGGTTGGGTCCACTTT
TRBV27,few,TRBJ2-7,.,CASSLYTVRGNEQYF,TGTGCCAGCAGTTTATACACAGTTAGAGGAAACGAGCAGTACTTC
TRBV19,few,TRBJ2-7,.,CASNEDILSYEQYF,TGTGCCAGTAACGAGGACATCCTCTCCTACGAGCAGTACTTC
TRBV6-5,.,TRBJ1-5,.,CASSYSSAPNQPQHF,TGTGCCAGCAGTTACTCTTCGGCTCCGAATCAGCCCCAGCATTTT
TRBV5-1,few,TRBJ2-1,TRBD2,CASREAGDYNEQFF,TGCGCCAGCAGAGAAGCGGGAGACTACAATGAGCAGTTCTTC
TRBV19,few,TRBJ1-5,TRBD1,CASLRDRGLNQPQHF,TGTGCCAGCCTCCGGGACAGGGGGCTCAATCAGCCCCAGCATTTT
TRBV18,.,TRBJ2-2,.,CASSPSAGGSGELFF,TGTGCCAGCTCACCTAGCGCAGGCGGGTCCGGGGAGCTGTTTTTT
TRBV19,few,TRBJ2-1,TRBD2,CASKASGRASEQFF,TGTGCCAGTAAGGCTAGCGGGAGGGCCAGTGAGCAGTTCTTC
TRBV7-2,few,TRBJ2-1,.,CASSPQAIYEQFF,TGTGCCAGCAGCCCACAGGCTATTTATGAGCAGTTCTTC